This TCR beta chain was recorded in a study of long-term antiretroviral therapy in people with HIV. Runs used v3.0 of the immunoSEQ assay and were done at survey level. The protocol was immunoSEQ multiplex PCR, while the TCRdb copy is restricted to in-frame clones and leaves out a portion. This table has 48,000 or so clones, about 86% appearing once. V was clipped by 5 bases and J by 5 bases; unmatched bases: 10. There are 15 residues in the CDR3. The germline V gene encodes CDR1 MNHNY and CDR2 SVGAGI (reference sequence). The source is a woman younger than 35 with HIV. V gene TRBV6-6 combines with J gene TRBJ1-1; 8 bases map to TRBD1. The sample here was unsorted PBMCs, taken 0.8 years after starting antiretroviral therapy. The CDR3, as DNA: TGTGCCAGCAGTCCCGGGCTGGACAGGGTGACTGAAGCTTTCTTT. It specifies CASSPGLDRVTEAFF.